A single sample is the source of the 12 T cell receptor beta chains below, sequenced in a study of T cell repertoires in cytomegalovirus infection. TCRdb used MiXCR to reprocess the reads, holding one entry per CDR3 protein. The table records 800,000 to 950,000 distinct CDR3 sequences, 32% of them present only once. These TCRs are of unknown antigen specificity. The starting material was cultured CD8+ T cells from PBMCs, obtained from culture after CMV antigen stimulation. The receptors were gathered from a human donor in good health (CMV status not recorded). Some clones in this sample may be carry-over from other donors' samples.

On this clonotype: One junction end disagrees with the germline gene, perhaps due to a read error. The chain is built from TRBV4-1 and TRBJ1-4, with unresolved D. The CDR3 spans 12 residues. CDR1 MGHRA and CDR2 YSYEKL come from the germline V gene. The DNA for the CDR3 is TGCGCCAGCAGCCAAGCTAAAGAAAAACTGTTTTTT. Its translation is CASSQAKEKLFF.

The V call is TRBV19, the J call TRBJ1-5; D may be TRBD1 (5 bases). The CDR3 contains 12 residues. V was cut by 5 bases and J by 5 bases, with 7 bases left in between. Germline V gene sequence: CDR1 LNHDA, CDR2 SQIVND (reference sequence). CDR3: CASSDSYQPQHF. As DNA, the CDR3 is TGTGCCAGTAGTGACAGTTATCAGCCCCAGCATTTT.

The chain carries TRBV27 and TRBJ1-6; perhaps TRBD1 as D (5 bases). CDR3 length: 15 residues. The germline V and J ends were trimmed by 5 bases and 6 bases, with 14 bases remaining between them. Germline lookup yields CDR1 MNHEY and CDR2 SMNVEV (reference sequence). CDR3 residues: CASSLTGRPNSPLHF. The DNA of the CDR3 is TGTGCCAGCAGTCTTACGGGACGCCCTAATTCACCCCTCCACTTT.

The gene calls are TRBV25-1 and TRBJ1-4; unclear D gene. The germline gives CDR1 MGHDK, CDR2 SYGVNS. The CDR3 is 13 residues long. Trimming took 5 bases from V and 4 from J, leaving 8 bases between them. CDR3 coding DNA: TGTGCCAGCAGTAAGGCCCTTAATGAAAAACTGTTTTTT. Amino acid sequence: CASSKALNEKLFF.

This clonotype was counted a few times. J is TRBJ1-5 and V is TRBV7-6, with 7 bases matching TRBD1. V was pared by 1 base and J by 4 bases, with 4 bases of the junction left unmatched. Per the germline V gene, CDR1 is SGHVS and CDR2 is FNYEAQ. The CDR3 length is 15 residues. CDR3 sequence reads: CASSLGTGENQPQHF. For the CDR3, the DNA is TGTGCCAGCAGCTTAGGCACAGGGGAGAATCAGCCCCAGCATTTT.

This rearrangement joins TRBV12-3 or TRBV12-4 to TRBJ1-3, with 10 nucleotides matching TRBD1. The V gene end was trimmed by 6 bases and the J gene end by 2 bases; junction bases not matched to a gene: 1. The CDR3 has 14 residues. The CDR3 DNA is TGTGCCAGCAGGACAGGGGGCCCTGGAAACACCATATATTTT. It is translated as CASRTGGPGNTIYF.

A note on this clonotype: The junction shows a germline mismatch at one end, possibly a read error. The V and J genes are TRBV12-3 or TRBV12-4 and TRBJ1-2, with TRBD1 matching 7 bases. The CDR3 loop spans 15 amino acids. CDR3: CTSRDSRYSDYGYTF. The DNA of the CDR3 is TGTACCAGCCGGGACAGCCGCTATTCGGACTATGGCTACACCTTC.

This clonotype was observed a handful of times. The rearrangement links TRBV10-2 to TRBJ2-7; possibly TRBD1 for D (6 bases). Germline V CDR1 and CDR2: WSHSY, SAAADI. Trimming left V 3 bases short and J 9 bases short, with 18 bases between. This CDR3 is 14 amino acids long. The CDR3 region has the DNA TGCGCCAGCAGTGATAGGACAGTTCCAGCTGGGCAGTACTTC. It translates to CASSDRTVPAGQYF.

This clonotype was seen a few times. CDR3 DNA sequence: TGTGCCAGCAGACCCACAGGGGCAACCCTCTCCTACGAGCAGTACGTC. Its translation is CASRPTGATLSYEQYV. The genes are TRBV6-6 and TRBJ2-7, with 7 bases that match TRBD1. V shed 6 bases, J shed 0 bases, and the junction held 11 bases outside the gene matches. The CDR3 has 16 amino acids. CDR1 and CDR2 from the germline V gene are MNHNY and SVGAGI (reference sequence).

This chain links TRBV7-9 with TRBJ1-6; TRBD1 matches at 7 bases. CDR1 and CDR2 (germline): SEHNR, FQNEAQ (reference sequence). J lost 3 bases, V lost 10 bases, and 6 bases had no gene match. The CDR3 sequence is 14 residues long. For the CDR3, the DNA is TGTGCCACCGGACAGGCCAACTATAATTCACCCCTCCACTTT. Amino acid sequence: CATGQANYNSPLHF.

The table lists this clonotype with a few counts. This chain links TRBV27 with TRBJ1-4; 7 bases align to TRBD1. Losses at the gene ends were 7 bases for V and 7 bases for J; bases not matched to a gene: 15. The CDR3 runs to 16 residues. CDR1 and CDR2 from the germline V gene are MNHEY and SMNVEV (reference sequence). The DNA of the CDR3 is TGTGCCAGCAAACCCTGGCAGGGGGATTTACGTGAAAAACTGTTTTTT. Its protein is CASKPWQGDLREKLFF.

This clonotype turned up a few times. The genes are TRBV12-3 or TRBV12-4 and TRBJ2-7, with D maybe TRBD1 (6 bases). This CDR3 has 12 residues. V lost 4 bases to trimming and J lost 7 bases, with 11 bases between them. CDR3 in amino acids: CASSSQGREQYV. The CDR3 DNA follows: TGTGCCAGCAGTTCACAGGGACGGGAGCAGTACGTC.